What follows are 30 T cell receptor beta chains derived from one specimen sequenced in a study of cytomegalovirus exposure and HLA in healthy donors. Researchers ran the PCR with 60 Vbeta and 13 Jbeta primers. Sequencing was performed with immunoSEQ multiplex PCR; in TCRdb, only in-frame clones are kept and a portion is missing. The sample lists 150,000 to 200,000 clones, roughly 77% occurring once. Sequences were obtained from PBMCs. These receptors were collected from a man aged 18 to 29 in good health and CMV-seropositive.

V and J are TRBV30 and TRBJ2-1; D is perhaps TRBD2 (6 bases). Germline V CDR1 and CDR2: GTSNPN, SVGIG (reference sequence). The CDR3 extends over 13 amino acids. The V end lost 8 bases, the J end lost 6 bases, and 17 bases lay between the germline ends. CDR3 nucleotides: TGTGCCGGTGGACTACTTGGTCGCAATGAGCAGTTCTTC. It translates to CAGGLLGRNEQFF.

In this sample, this clone turned up a few times. V and J are TRBV7-3 and TRBJ2-3, with D tentatively TRBD2 (7 bases). Trimming stripped 0 bases from V and 6 bases from J, with 10 bases between. The germline CDR1 and CDR2 sequences are SGHTA and FQGTGA. The CDR3 extends over 14 amino acids. In DNA, the CDR3 is TGTGCCAGCAGCTTAACGGCGGGGGCTGATACGCAGTATTTT. Translation gives CASSLTAGADTQYF.

This chain joins TRBV5-1 and TRBJ2-3; no reliable D call. Germline CDR1 and CDR2: SGHRS and YFSETQ. Trimming cost V 1 base and J 6 bases, with 6 bases left between them. The CDR3 has 12 residues. For the CDR3, the DNA is TGCGCCAGCAGCTTGAGAGCGGATACGCAGTATTTT. Its translation: CASSLRADTQYF.

This clone was counted only a few times. The rearrangement uses TRBV28 and TRBJ1-3; D is perhaps TRBD1 (5 bases). Trimming removed 4 bases at V and 8 bases at J, with 9 bases between. The CDR3 runs to 12 residues. Germline values: CDR1 MDHEN, CDR2 SYDVKM. The CDR3 loop reads CASSWGRDTIYF. The CDR3 DNA follows: TGTGCCAGCAGTTGGGGCAGGGACACCATATATTTT.

This clone was observed a handful of times. CDR3: CASSRTSGRGSNEQFF. For the CDR3, the DNA is TGTGCCAGCAGTCGGACTAGCGGGAGGGGGTCGAATGAGCAGTTCTTC. J is TRBJ2-1 and V is TRBV2; 15 bases are shared with TRBD2. The CDR3 is 16 residues long. V gave up 5 bases and J gave up 7 bases; unmatched junction bases: 6. Germline loops: CDR1 SNHLY, CDR2 FYNNEI.

This sequence joins TRBV28 and TRBJ1-1; weak D call: TRBD1 (6 bases). The CDR3 is 15 amino acids. Germline CDR1 MDHEN, CDR2 SYDVKM. V was pared by 8 bases and J by 1 base, with 17 bases between. The CDR3 here is CASSLGGQRNTEAFF. The CDR3 DNA is TGTGCCAGCTCATTAGGGGGACAACGGAACACTGAAGCTTTCTTT.

The chain recombines TRBV7-2 with TRBJ1-5, with 7 bases aligning to TRBD1. Germline V lookup: CDR1 SGHTA, CDR2 FQGNSA. The CDR3 extends over 17 amino acids. V lost 1 base to trimming and J lost 4 bases; unmatched junction nucleotides: 10. In nucleotides, the CDR3 is TGTGCCAGCAGCTTAGGCCCGACAGGGATCGGAAATCAGCCCCAGCATTTT. This sequence encodes CASSLGPTGIGNQPQHF.

This chain connects TRBV7-6 to TRBJ1-1, with D hard to call. There are 15 residues in the CDR3. Trimming took 2 bases from V and 0 from J, leaving 10 bases between them. Germline values: CDR1 SGHVS, CDR2 FNYEAQ. This chain's CDR3 is CASSLTAGMNTEAFF. In DNA form, the CDR3 reads TGTGCCAGCAGCTTAACCGCAGGAATGAACACTGAAGCTTTCTTT.

The CDR3 reads CASSLAKDSDYGYTF. The CDR3 DNA reads TGTGCCAGCAGCTTAGCGAAGGACAGCGACTATGGCTACACCTTC. The gene calls are TRBV7-6 and TRBJ1-2; weak D call: TRBD1 (6 bases). V lost 0 bases and J lost 3, with 11 bases in between. There are 15 residues in the CDR3. Germline CDR1 reads SGHVS; CDR2 reads FNYEAQ.

The rearrangement uses TRBV23-1 and TRBJ2-3; D might be TRBD1 (6 bases). TRBV23-1 is assigned to the ORF class and has an uncertain function. V was clipped by 2 bases and J by 2 bases, with 17 bases between them. The CDR3 runs to 17 residues. The CDR3 DNA sequence: TGCGCCAGCAGTCAAATTTTATGGACAGATTTCACAGATACGCAGTATTTT. Residues: CASSQILWTDFTDTQYF.

The J gene is TRBJ2-3, the V gene TRBV27; D may be TRBD2 (7 bases). Trimming shortened V by 3 bases and J by 6 bases, and 19 bases separated the two germline ends. There are 16 residues in the CDR3. Germline V gene data show CDR1 as MNHEY and CDR2 as SMNVEV (reference sequence). The CDR3 bases are TGTGCCAGCAGTTTTAAGGGGGGGGTATTGGGGGATACGCAGTATTTT. It codes for CASSFKGGVLGDTQYF.

This chain joins TRBV19 and TRBJ1-5; 9 nucleotides align to TRBD1. CDR3 length: 16 residues. The ends lost 5 bases at V and 6 bases at J; junction bases unmatched: 11. CDR1 LNHDA and CDR2 SQIVND come from the germline V gene (reference sequence). The CDR3 DNA reads as TGTGCCAGTAGTGGGGACAGGGAGAGGCCGAGTCAGCCCCAGCATTTT. Encoded protein: CASSGDRERPSQPQHF.

The chain links TRBV6-1 to TRBJ1-1; D unresolved. Germline CDR1 MNHNS, CDR2 SASEGT. Deletions cut 7 bases from V and 1 base from J, with 16 bases between. The CDR3 extends over 15 amino acids. The CDR3 spells CASKLEEGRNTEAFF. In DNA form, the CDR3 reads TGTGCCAGCAAGTTGGAGGAGGGAAGGAACACTGAAGCTTTCTTT.

The table lists this clone with a few counts. This chain uses TRBV19 with TRBJ2-3; tentative D call: TRBD1 (5 bases). V dropped 1 base and J dropped 6 bases, with 17 bases sitting between them. The CDR3 consists of 16 residues. In germline, CDR1 is LNHDA, CDR2 SQIVND (reference sequence). Here the CDR3 DNA reads TGTGCCAGTAGTATAGCAGGGCGGTCCTCAGGGGATACGCAGTATTTT. It translates to CASSIAGRSSGDTQYF.

The rearrangement uses TRBV11-2 and TRBJ2-1; TRBD2 agrees at 12 bases. Germline CDR1 reads SGHAT; CDR2 reads FQNNGV. V lost 5 bases, J lost 9 bases, and 5 bases stayed unmatched. The CDR3 totals 14 residues. The CDR3 DNA sequence: TGTGCCAGCAGCCGACTAGCGGGAGAGGGTGAGCAGTTCTTC. Encoded protein: CASSRLAGEGEQFF.

The rearrangement links TRBV4-1 to TRBJ2-1; tentative D call: TRBD1 (5 bases). Germline V gives CDR1 MGHRA, CDR2 YSYEKL. The CDR3 length is 16 residues. V lost 1 base and J 0 bases, leaving 10 bases between the germline ends. The CDR3, as DNA: TGCGCCAGCAGCCAAGGTCTAGGGGCCTCCTACAATGAGCAGTTCTTC. As protein: CASSQGLGASYNEQFF.

The chain uses TRBV6-1 and TRBJ2-7; the D gene is possibly TRBD2 (5 bases). CDR1 and CDR2 (germline): MNHNS, SASEGT. The V gene lost 7 bases and the J gene lost 2 bases, with 15 bases spanning the gap. This CDR3 contains 14 residues. The CDR3 sequence: CASTDGLWAYEQYV. CDR3 sequence (DNA): TGTGCCAGCACCGACGGACTCTGGGCCTACGAGCAGTACGTC.

The chain carries TRBV2 and TRBJ2-2; 8 bases align to TRBD2. This CDR3 has 15 residues. Germline V CDR1 and CDR2: SNHLY, FYNNEI. The junction had 11 bases not matched to a gene; V was cut back by 8 bases and J by 6 bases. The CDR3, as DNA: TGTGCCAGCGGCCCGGGGGGGGGCTGGGCCGGGGAGCTGTTTTTT. It encodes CASGPGGGWAGELFF.

The chain couples TRBV2 to TRBJ2-3, with D hard to call. The V end lost 1 base, the J end lost 6 bases, and 5 bases lay between the germline ends. The germline V gene encodes CDR1 SNHLY and CDR2 FYNNEI. The CDR3 consists of 12 residues. In nucleotides, the CDR3 is TGTGCCAGCAGTGAAGAATCGGATACGCAGTATTTT. This translates into CASSEESDTQYF.

The chain combines TRBV7-9 with TRBJ1-4, with a possible D match to TRBD1 (5 bases). Trimming shortened V by 5 bases and J by 11 bases, and 18 bases separated the two germline ends. Germline V gives CDR1 SEHNR, CDR2 FQNEAQ (reference sequence). The CDR3 extends over 14 amino acids. Here the CDR3 DNA reads TGTGCCAGCAGCCTAAGGGGCGGCGGTTGGAAACTGTTTTTT. Translation: CASSLRGGGWKLFF.

The chain is built from TRBV6-1 and TRBJ1-5; no clear D. The ends were cut back, 3 bases at V and 4 bases at J, with 7 bases in the middle. Germline V gene data show CDR1 as MNHNS and CDR2 as SASEGT. The CDR3 is made up of 13 amino acids. CDR3 bases: TGTGCCAGCAGTGACCGGGAAAATCAGCCCCAGCATTTT. Its translation: CASSDRENQPQHF.

The chain links TRBV19 to TRBJ1-4; unclear D gene. Per germline, CDR1 LNHDA and CDR2 SQIVND (reference sequence). Trimming took 3 bases from V and 0 from J, leaving 8 bases between them. This CDR3 is built from 15 residues. Here the CDR3 reads CASSIRASTNEKLFF. The DNA for the CDR3 is TGTGCCAGTAGTATCCGAGCCTCAACTAATGAAAAACTGTTTTTT.

The V and J genes are TRBV19 and TRBJ1-3; a weak D match, TRBD1 (5 bases). V lost 10 bases and J 5 bases, leaving 12 bases between the germline ends. CDR3 length: 12 residues. CDR1 LNHDA and CDR2 SQIVND come from the germline V gene (reference sequence). CDR3 protein: CATGGVRNTIYF. CDR3 DNA: TGTGCCACGGGGGGGGTGAGAAACACCATATATTTT.

This clone was found once. CDR3: CASSFRQGANSPLHF. The CDR3 region has the DNA TGTGCCAGCAGCTTTAGACAGGGGGCTAATTCACCCCTCCACTTT. V gene TRBV7-6 combines with J gene TRBJ1-6; 10 bases are a match to TRBD1. The CDR3 covers 15 residues. J gave up 6 bases and V 3 bases, and 2 bases lay outside the gene matches. Per germline, CDR1 SGHVS and CDR2 FNYEAQ.

The table lists this clone with a few counts. The V call is TRBV6-5, the J call TRBJ1-5; TRBD1 is a possible D gene (6 bases). Between the trimmed V and J ends, which lost 6 bases and 3 bases, there was a span of 12 bases. This CDR3 comprises 14 residues. From germline, CDR1 is MNHEY and CDR2 SVGAGI. CDR3 in DNA: TGTGCCAGCAGCCGTAGACAGGACAATCAGCCCCAGCATTTT. Translation: CASSRRQDNQPQHF.

In DNA form, the CDR3 reads TGTGCCTGCGGGACAGGGACGAACACCGGGGAGCTGTTTTTT. Protein product: CACGTGTNTGELFF. The J gene is TRBJ2-2, the V gene TRBV2; 9 bases match TRBD1. This CDR3 has 14 amino acids. Germline V gene data show CDR1 as SNHLY and CDR2 as FYNNEI. Unmatched junction bases numbered 4, after V lost 11 bases and J lost 0 bases.

The chain carries TRBV5-4 and TRBJ1-2; D uncertain. The germline V and J ends were trimmed by 2 bases and 6 bases, with 14 bases remaining between them. The CDR3 has 14 residues. CDR1 SGHNT and CDR2 YYREEE come from the germline V gene (reference sequence). Written as DNA, the CDR3 is TGTGCCAGCAGCTTAGTCAGCGGCGTGGATGGCTACACCTTC. It yields the protein CASSLVSGVDGYTF.

The J gene is TRBJ2-2, the V gene TRBV25-1, with D tentatively TRBD1 (6 bases). CDR1 and CDR2 (germline): MGHDK, SYGVNS. This CDR3 has 14 residues. The V end lost 7 bases, the J end lost 3 bases, and 12 bases lay between the germline ends. Written as DNA, the CDR3 is TGTGCCAGCACAACAGGGAGAGACACCGGGGAGCTGTTTTTT. This sequence encodes CASTTGRDTGELFF.

The rearrangement uses TRBV5-6 and TRBJ1-1; 10 nucleotides match TRBD1. V was pared by 4 bases and J by 1 base, with 10 bases of the junction left unmatched. The germline V gene has CDR1 SGHDT and CDR2 YYEEEE. The CDR3 loop spans 17 amino acids. The CDR3 region is CASSMGGWTGGNTEAFF. CDR3 DNA: TGTGCCAGCAGCATGGGGGGATGGACAGGGGGGAACACTGAAGCTTTCTTT.

The V gene is TRBV7-6, the J gene TRBJ1-6; D is undetermined. Deletions cut 0 bases from V and 0 bases from J, with 9 bases between. Looked up from germline, CDR1 is SGHVS and CDR2 is FNYEAQ. The CDR3 sequence is 17 residues long. The CDR3 DNA reads as TGTGCCAGCAGCTTAGCTGCCATGAGCTCCTATAATTCACCCCTCCACTTT. Translating it yields CASSLAAMSSYNSPLHF.